Shown below are 30 T cell receptor beta chains from a single sample sequenced in a study of cytomegalovirus exposure and HLA in healthy donors. Repertoires were generated with immunoSEQ multiplex PCR, while TCRdb's copy carries only in-frame clones and drops some. The sample lists fewer than 70,000 clones, about nine tenths occurring once. Sequenced sample: PBMCs. The receptors originated from a man younger than 35 in good health and CMV-seronegative.

This clone was counted only a few times. The chain combines TRBV27 with TRBJ2-1; 7 nucleotides match TRBD1. This CDR3 comprises 13 residues. Per the germline V gene, CDR1 is MNHEY and CDR2 is SMNVEV (reference sequence). V was pared by 5 bases and J by 9 bases, with 7 bases of the junction left unmatched. The CDR3 sequence: CASSMTGYGEQFF. The CDR3 nucleotides are TGTGCCAGCAGTATGACAGGGTATGGTGAGCAGTTCTTC.

The rearrangement joins TRBV5-5 to TRBJ2-5, with D unclear. The CDR3 is made up of 13 amino acids. Trimming took 4 bases from V and 5 from J, leaving 12 bases between them. Per the germline V gene, CDR1 is SGHKS and CDR2 is YYEKEE (reference sequence). In DNA form, the CDR3 reads TGTGCCAGCAGCCCAACACCCGGGGAGACCCAGTACTTC. This gives the protein CASSPTPGETQYF.

The V call is TRBV19, the J call TRBJ2-2, with 8 nucleotides matching TRBD2. Unmatched junction bases numbered 13, after V lost 3 bases and J lost 4 bases. The length of the CDR3 is 18 residues. The V gene's germline CDR1 is LNHDA and CDR2 SQIVND (reference sequence). The CDR3 DNA follows: TGTGCCAGTAGTATCCCGAGGCGGGAGGCAGTTTCCACCGGGGAGCTGTTTTTT. Amino acids: CASSIPRREAVSTGELFF.

The chain combines TRBV5-5 with TRBJ1-5, with D possibly TRBD1 on 5 matching bases. The V and J ends lost 4 bases and 5 bases respectively, with 13 bases between them. Germline values: CDR1 SGHKS, CDR2 YYEKEE (reference sequence). The CDR3 is 14 amino acids. The CDR3 region is CASSPHTGDQPQHF. CDR3 bases: TGTGCCAGCAGCCCTCATACGGGGGATCAGCCCCAGCATTTT.

The CDR3 loop is CASSLVPAGGTDTQYF. CDR3 bases: TGTGCCAGCAGTTTAGTGCCAGCGGGAGGGACAGATACGCAGTATTTT. The chain links TRBV27 to TRBJ2-3, with TRBD2 matching 10 bases. The CDR3 totals 16 residues. The J segment lost 3 bases and the V segment lost 2 bases, leaving 5 bases of the junction unmatched. Germline CDR1 reads MNHEY; CDR2 reads SMNVEV (reference sequence).

This sequence joins TRBV11-2 and TRBJ1-4; D possibly corresponds to TRBD1 (5 bases). V was shortened by 5 bases and J by 0 bases, with 16 bases between the two germline ends. The CDR3 is 17 amino acids. Germline loops: CDR1 SGHAT, CDR2 FQNNGV. DNA for the CDR3: TGTGCCAGCAGCCTCCGACAGCTCGTAACAACTAATGAAAAACTGTTTTTT. The encoded protein is CASSLRQLVTTNEKLFF.

The chain joins TRBV6-1 to TRBJ2-2; D remains ambiguous. Germline assignment: CDR1 MNHNS and CDR2 SASEGT. This CDR3 has 14 amino acids. Trimming cost V 4 bases and J 4 bases, with 10 bases left between them. CDR3 amino acids: CASSATPFTGELFF. The CDR3 DNA reads as TGTGCCAGCAGTGCCACTCCCTTCACCGGGGAGCTGTTTTTT.

The chain combines TRBV6-1 with TRBJ1-2; 7 nucleotides align to TRBD1. The germline V gene encodes CDR1 MNHNS and CDR2 SASEGT. The CDR3 runs to 13 residues. V lost 6 bases, J lost 3 bases, and 4 bases stayed unmatched. The CDR3 bases are TGTGCCAGCAGACAGGGGTCGGACTATGGCTACACCTTC. This codes for CASRQGSDYGYTF.

The chain employs TRBV2 and TRBJ2-2; the match to TRBD1 covers 7 bases. With 5 bases clipped from V and 5 bases from J, the junction kept 8 bases outside the gene matches. This CDR3 has 15 residues. CDR1 SNHLY and CDR2 FYNNEI come from the germline V gene. Here the CDR3 DNA reads TGTGCCAGCAGTCACGCAGACAGGGCTACCGGGGAGCTGTTTTTT. Protein: CASSHADRATGELFF.

V usage is TRBV28 and J usage is TRBJ1-1, with TRBD1 as a possible D gene (6 bases). Trimming pared 4 bases from V and 10 bases from J, leaving 13 bases between. The CDR3 totals 12 residues. Germline CDR1 MDHEN, CDR2 SYDVKM. In DNA form, the CDR3 reads TGTGCCAGCAGTTCAGAGACAGGACGAGCTTTCTTT. This sequence encodes CASSSETGRAFF.

In this sample, this clone turned up once. The chain has TRBV9 and TRBJ1-4; D remains unclear. V lost 2 bases and J lost 3, with 11 bases in between. The CDR3 contains 15 residues. Germline lookup yields CDR1 SGDLS and CDR2 YYNGEE. CDR3 sequence reads: CASSVRFDPNEKLFF. CDR3 sequence (DNA): TGTGCCAGCAGCGTTCGGTTTGATCCTAATGAAAAACTGTTTTTT.

V usage is TRBV5-4 and J usage is TRBJ2-2; D is unclear. CDR1 and CDR2 (germline): SGHNT, YYREEE (reference sequence). The length of the CDR3 is 14 residues. Trimming removed 0 bases at V and 1 base at J, with 4 bases between. CDR3 in DNA: TGTGCCAGCAGCTTGGTTCAGAACACCGGGGAGCTGTTTTTT. It is translated as CASSLVQNTGELFF.

DNA for the CDR3: TGTGCCAGCAGTTTTAGAGCGGGGCCCTACAATGAGCAGTTCTTC. Its protein is CASSFRAGPYNEQFF. The chain uses TRBV27 and TRBJ2-1; 7 nucleotides line up with TRBD2. This CDR3 spans 15 amino acids. Looked up from germline, CDR1 is MNHEY and CDR2 is SMNVEV (reference sequence). Unmatched junction bases numbered 4, after V lost 3 bases and J lost 2 bases.

This sequence joins TRBV6-5 and TRBJ1-1; D gene ambiguous. The CDR3 is made up of 13 amino acids. Trimming stripped 2 bases from V and 1 base from J, with 5 bases between. Germline V gene data show CDR1 as MNHEY and CDR2 as SVGAGI. Here the CDR3 DNA reads TGTGCCAGCAGTTACGGCGGGAACACTGAAGCTTTCTTT. It is translated as CASSYGGNTEAFF.

The rearrangement links TRBV27 to TRBJ2-1; TRBD2 agrees at 10 bases. The CDR3 length is 14 residues. With V trimmed by 7 bases and J by 5 bases, 5 bases remained unmatched. Germline assignment: CDR1 MNHEY and CDR2 SMNVEV (reference sequence). In nucleotides, the CDR3 is TGTGCCAGCACTCTAGCGGGAGCGAACAATGAGCAGTTCTTC. Translated, it gives CASTLAGANNEQFF.

This chain connects TRBV10-2 to TRBJ2-5, with 7 positions matching TRBD1. This CDR3 comprises 15 residues. V was pared by 1 base and J by 4 bases, with 6 bases of the junction left unmatched. Germline V gene data show CDR1 as WSHSY and CDR2 as SAAADI. The CDR3 sequence: CASSEFRGGVETQYF. In DNA form, the CDR3 reads TGCGCCAGCAGTGAGTTTCGAGGGGGCGTAGAGACCCAGTACTTC.

The chain has TRBV11-2 and TRBJ2-5; 9 bases map to TRBD2. V was pared by 3 bases and J by 3 bases, with 2 bases of the junction left unmatched. Germline values: CDR1 SGHAT, CDR2 FQNNGV. This CDR3 spans 14 amino acids. In DNA form, the CDR3 reads TGTGCCAGCAGCTTGACTAGCGGTAAAGAGACCCAGTACTTC. Protein sequence: CASSLTSGKETQYF.

The chain recombines TRBV5-1 with TRBJ2-7, with 9 bases matching TRBD1. This CDR3 spans 17 amino acids. The V and J ends lost 0 bases and 0 bases, in that order; junction bases with no gene match: 7. Germline V gene data show CDR1 as SGHRS and CDR2 as YFSETQ. The CDR3 DNA is TGCGCCAGCAGCTTGGGGGGGTTGACAGGGGGCTCCTACGAGCAGTACTTC. As protein: CASSLGGLTGGSYEQYF. Using reference TRBV5-1 and TRBJ2-7 for the parts outside the CDR3, the full variable domain is KAGVTQTPRYLIKTRGQQVTLSCSPISGHRSVSWYQQTPGQGLQFLFEYFSETQRNKGNFPGRFSGRQFSNSRSEMNVSTLELGDSALYLCASSLGGLTGGSYEQYFGPGTRLTVT.

The V call is TRBV28, the J call TRBJ1-1; D is undetermined. V was shortened by 7 bases and J by 1 base, with 10 bases between the two germline ends. This CDR3 has 13 residues. Germline CDR1 is MDHEN and CDR2 is SYDVKM. CDR3 protein: CASTVRRNTEAFF. CDR3 bases: TGTGCCAGCACAGTCCGAAGGAACACTGAAGCTTTCTTT.

The chain recombines TRBV28 with TRBJ1-1, with 9 positions matching TRBD1. Germline values: CDR1 MDHEN, CDR2 SYDVKM. With V trimmed by 5 bases and J by 4 bases, 2 bases remained unmatched. This CDR3 contains 13 residues. This CDR3 is CASSRDRVTEAFF. DNA of the CDR3: TGTGCCAGCAGTCGGGACAGGGTCACTGAAGCTTTCTTT.

The chain has TRBV2 and TRBJ2-2, with D tentatively TRBD1 or TRBD2 (9 bases each). This CDR3 has 17 residues. The V and J ends lost 8 bases and 6 bases respectively, with 25 bases between them. Germline CDR1 SNHLY, CDR2 FYNNEI. CDR3 DNA: TGTGCCAGCCTGGGGACAGGGAGTAGCGGGAGCTCCGGGGAGCTGTTTTTT. Translated: CASLGTGSSGSSGELFF.

V and J are TRBV6-4 and TRBJ2-1; the match to TRBD1 covers 9 bases. The CDR3 covers 15 residues. V lost 7 bases to trimming and J lost 9 bases; unmatched junction nucleotides: 13. Germline CDR1 MRHNA, CDR2 SNTAGT. In DNA, the CDR3 is TGTGCCAGCAAACCCACCGGGACAGGGAATACTGAGCAGTTCTTC. It encodes CASKPTGTGNTEQFF.

This chain uses TRBV4-1 with TRBJ2-2; 15 bases line up with TRBD2. V shed 3 bases, J shed 6 bases, and the junction held 11 bases outside the gene matches. This CDR3 spans 19 amino acids. The V gene's germline CDR1 is MGHRA and CDR2 YSYEKL. The CDR3 nucleotides are TGCGCCAGCAGCCAGGTCCCCGGACTAGCGGGAGGGCCGGCCGGGGAGCTGTTTTTT. It codes for CASSQVPGLAGGPAGELFF.

The J gene is TRBJ2-1, the V gene TRBV25-1; 8 bases align to TRBD2. After removal of 3 bases from V and 4 bases from J, the junction contained 11 bases not matched to a gene. Germline CDR1 reads MGHDK; CDR2 reads SYGVNS. The CDR3 length is 17 residues. CDR3 bases: TGTGCCAGCAGTGACTCCCGGCTAGCGGGTACTTACAATGAGCAGTTCTTC. Translated, it gives CASSDSRLAGTYNEQFF. Using reference TRBV25-1 and TRBJ2-1 for the parts outside the CDR3, the full variable domain is EADIYQTPRYLVIGTGKKITLECSQTMGHDKMYWYQQDPGMELHLIHYSYGVNSTEKGDLSSESTVSRIRTEHFPLTLESARPSHTSQYLCASSDSRLAGTYNEQFFGPGTRLTVL.

This chain connects TRBV19 to TRBJ2-3, with D possibly being TRBD1 (6 bases). Looked up from germline, CDR1 is LNHDA and CDR2 is SQIVND (reference sequence). V lost 7 bases and J lost 3, with 26 bases in between. The CDR3 is 18 amino acids. This CDR3 is CASNLRGGISHNTDTQYF. In nucleotides, the CDR3 is TGTGCCAGTAACTTGCGAGGGGGTATTAGTCATAATACAGATACGCAGTATTTT.

J is TRBJ1-1 and V is TRBV6-5; D gene ambiguous. The CDR3 totals 15 residues. V gave up 0 bases and J gave up 0 bases, with 8 bases separating them. Germline-derived CDR1 and CDR2 are MNHEY and SVGAGI. The CDR3 DNA follows: TGTGCCAGCAGTTACTCGGCCGCAGTGAACACTGAAGCTTTCTTT. Its translation: CASSYSAAVNTEAFF.

V and J are TRBV2 and TRBJ2-2, with D possibly TRBD1 on 5 matching bases. The CDR3 runs to 16 residues. The germline V gene encodes CDR1 SNHLY and CDR2 FYNNEI. V was shortened by 8 bases and J by 0 bases, with 16 bases between the two germline ends. The CDR3 here is CASSFQGQTNTGELFF. Written as DNA, the CDR3 is TGTGCCAGCTCGTTCCAGGGCCAGACGAACACCGGGGAGCTGTTTTTT. Supplemented by reference TRBV2 and TRBJ2-2, the full variable domain reads EPEVTQTPSHQVTQMGQEVILRCVPISNHLYFYWYRQILGQKVEFLVSFYNNEISEKSEIFDDQFSVERPDGSNFTLKIRSTKLEDSAMYFCASSFQGQTNTGELFFGEGSRLTVL.

In this sample, this clone turned up once. The chain joins TRBV2 to TRBJ2-3; 9 positions agree with TRBD1. Trimming removed 9 bases from V and 4 bases from J; junction bases left unmatched: 11. CDR3 length equals 15 residues. Germline CDR1 and CDR2: SNHLY and FYNNEI. In DNA form, the CDR3 reads TGTGCCAGTGGTAGGGGGACAGGGCGGGCAGATACGCAGTATTTT. Translation: CASGRGTGRADTQYF.

The rearrangement uses TRBV28 and TRBJ2-2, with 7 bases aligning to TRBD1. J lost 4 bases, V lost 6 bases, and 5 bases had no gene match. Germline CDR1 is MDHEN and CDR2 is SYDVKM. CDR3 length: 14 residues. CDR3 in amino acids: CASRLTGSTGELFF. CDR3 in DNA: TGTGCCAGCAGGTTGACAGGGAGCACCGGGGAGCTGTTTTTT. Filled out from reference TRBV28 and TRBJ2-2, the complete variable domain reads DVKVTQSSRYLVKRTGEKVFLECVQDMDHENMFWYRQDPGLGLRLIYFSYDVKMKEKGDIPEGYSVSREKKERFSLILESASTNQTSMYLCASRLTGSTGELFFGEGSRLTVL.

CDR3 sequence (DNA): TGTGCCAGCAAAGAAGGAGGAACCGGGGAGCTGTTTTTT. Its protein is CASKEGGTGELFF. The rearrangement links TRBV6-5 to TRBJ2-2; TRBD2 might be the D (5 bases). Germline lookup yields CDR1 MNHEY and CDR2 SVGAGI. Trimming removed 7 bases from V and 5 bases from J, with 11 bases in between. The CDR3 length is 13 residues.